Below, 20 T cell receptor beta chains from the same sample are listed, as sequenced in a study of blood T cell repertoires in COVID-19 (dated by TCRdb to between 2020 and 2021). Library construction relied on the immunoSEQ multiplex PCR assay. In TCRdb, the immuneACCESS table is reduced to in-frame sequences with V and J assigned. These tables do not hold every clone; where another copy was compared, an unresolved V gene accounts for under half, and the others remain unexplained. The sample table lists about 68,000 clones, around nine tenths of them with a count of one. The ten largest clones represent about 7% of the sample. The sample comprised peripheral blood. These receptors came from a man between 40 and 49 years old with COVID-19, enrolled during active disease.

The gene calls are TRBV30 and TRBJ1-2, with D tentatively TRBD1 (6 bases). CDR3 length: 12 amino acids. Germline loops: CDR1 GTSNPN, CDR2 SVGIG (reference sequence). Trimming removed 3 bases at V and 7 bases at J, with 12 bases between. CDR3: CAWSGGAFGYTF. The CDR3 DNA sequence: TGTGCCTGGAGCGGGGGGGCGTTTGGCTACACCTTC.

V gene TRBV27 combines with J gene TRBJ1-2, with 9 bases identical to TRBD1. Per germline, CDR1 MNHEY and CDR2 SMNVEV (reference sequence). The CDR3 loop spans 12 amino acids. Losses at the gene ends were 7 bases for V and 8 bases for J; bases not matched to a gene: 5. CDR3 sequence: CASTDRGEGYTF. The CDR3 region has the DNA TGTGCCAGCACGGACAGGGGAGAAGGCTACACCTTC.

The CDR3 sequence is CASTVGTGGYGYTF. The CDR3 DNA reads as TGTGCCAGCACCGTGGGGACAGGGGGCTATGGCTACACCTTC. This chain joins TRBV28 and TRBJ1-2; 11 nucleotides agree with TRBD1. This CDR3 contains 14 residues. The V gene's germline CDR1 is MDHEN and CDR2 SYDVKM. Trimming cost V 7 bases and J 4 bases; bases outside gene matches: 5.

J is TRBJ1-6 and V is TRBV19; TRBD1 agrees at 8 bases. Germline CDR1 LNHDA, CDR2 SQIVND (reference sequence). This CDR3 region has 17 residues. The J segment lost 7 bases and the V segment lost 5 bases, leaving 13 bases of the junction unmatched. The CDR3 here is CASSFAAGTGKNSPLHF. Written as DNA, the CDR3 is TGTGCCAGTAGTTTCGCTGCCGGGACAGGCAAGAATTCACCCCTCCACTTT. Based on the CDR3 plus reference TRBV19 and TRBJ1-6, the full variable domain is DGGITQSPKYLFRKEGQNVTLSCEQNLNHDAMYWYRQDPGQGLRLIYYSQIVNDFQKGDIAEGYSVSREKKESFPLTVTSAQKNPTAFYLCASSFAAGTGKNSPLHFGNGTRLTVT.

The J gene is TRBJ2-7, the V gene TRBV5-1; 9 bases match TRBD1. The V gene end was trimmed by 2 bases and the J gene end by 6 bases; junction bases not matched to a gene: 6. This CDR3 comprises 14 residues. From germline, CDR1 is SGHRS and CDR2 YFSETQ. This chain's CDR3 is CASSFTGTGLEQYF. DNA of the CDR3: TGCGCCAGCAGCTTCACCGGGACAGGGCTCGAGCAGTACTTC.

This clone was detected only once. V gene TRBV7-7 combines with J gene TRBJ2-5, with 8 bases matching TRBD2. The CDR3 totals 16 residues. Trimming at V came to 2 bases and at J to 4 bases, leaving 9 bases not matched to a gene. Germline V gene data show CDR1 as SSHAT and CDR2 as FNYEAQ (reference sequence). CDR3 in DNA: TGTGCCAGCAGCTTATCCGGCTCGGGAGGGGTAGAGACCCAGTACTTC. This gives the protein CASSLSGSGGVETQYF.

A single count supports this clone. V gene TRBV11-3 combines with J gene TRBJ1-6; D possibly corresponds to TRBD1 (6 bases). The CDR3 length is 20 residues. V lost 5 bases to trimming and J lost 0 bases, with 23 bases between them. Germline values: CDR1 SGHNT, CDR2 YENEEA. The CDR3 loop reads CASSPTPGQSTSSYNSPLHF. CDR3 sequence (DNA): TGTGCCAGCAGCCCGACCCCCGGACAGTCAACTAGCTCCTATAATTCACCCCTCCACTTT.

This chain joins TRBV30 and TRBJ1-2; no clear D. The CDR3 is made up of 12 amino acids. The V gene lost 2 bases and the J gene lost 4 bases, with 8 bases spanning the gap. CDR1 and CDR2 from the germline V gene are GTSNPN and SVGIG (reference sequence). CDR3 nucleotides: TGTGCCTGGAGTTTTAACAGCTATGGCTACACCTTC. Its protein product is CAWSFNSYGYTF.

This chain links TRBV13 with TRBJ1-6, with a tentative D call TRBD1 (5 bases). V dropped 3 bases and J dropped 8 bases, with 23 bases sitting between them. The germline gives CDR1 PRHDT, CDR2 FYEKMQ (reference sequence). The CDR3 has 18 residues. As DNA, the CDR3 is TGTGCCAGCAGCTTTTTCGTGAATCACAGGCGCTCTGATTCACCCCTCCACTTT. As protein: CASSFFVNHRRSDSPLHF.

The rearrangement joins TRBV5-1 to TRBJ1-2; 10 bases match TRBD1. The trim removed 2 bases at V and 2 bases at J, leaving 12 bases unmatched. Per the germline V gene, CDR1 is SGHRS and CDR2 is YFSETQ. The CDR3 is 18 residues long. The CDR3 bases are TGCGCCAGCAGCTTAGATCCGGGACAGGGGTTGACGAACTATGGCTACACCTTC. This translates into CASSLDPGQGLTNYGYTF.

On this clone itself: The junction does not match germline at one end; this may be a read error. The chain recombines TRBV6-5 with TRBJ1-5; D not certain. This CDR3 is built from 14 residues. Germline V gives CDR1 MNHEY, CDR2 SVGAGI. CDR3 residues: CASSSSYSDQPQHF. Here the CDR3 DNA reads TGTGCCAGCAGTTCTTCCTATAGCGATCAGCCCCAGCATTTT.

The CDR3 protein is CASRYSTSGASYTGELFF. The CDR3, as DNA: TGTGCCAGCAGGTACTCGACTAGCGGGGCCTCTTACACCGGGGAGCTGTTTTTT. The chain recombines TRBV27 with TRBJ2-2; TRBD2 matches 11 bases. With V trimmed by 6 bases and J by 3 bases, 12 bases remained unmatched. The CDR3 loop spans 18 amino acids. Germline V gives CDR1 MNHEY, CDR2 SMNVEV (reference sequence).

The sample holds one count of this clone. The chain couples TRBV10-3 to TRBJ2-3, with TRBD1 identical over 7 bases. Per the germline V gene, CDR1 is ENHRY and CDR2 is SYGVKD. The CDR3 is made up of 14 amino acids. Trimming cost V 7 bases and J 3 bases; bases outside gene matches: 7. This chain's CDR3 is CAITRDSLTDTQYF. The CDR3 coding sequence is TGTGCCATCACGAGGGACAGTCTAACAGATACGCAGTATTTT.

The CDR3 here is CAWKWRLGNTGELFF. In DNA form, the CDR3 reads TGTGCCTGGAAGTGGCGACTAGGTAACACCGGGGAGCTGTTTTTT. The genes are TRBV30 and TRBJ2-2; TRBD2 is a possible D gene (6 bases). The CDR3 extends over 15 amino acids. V was cut by 4 bases and J by 2 bases, with 14 bases left in between. Germline V gives CDR1 GTSNPN, CDR2 SVGIG (reference sequence).

With respect to this clone: One end of the junction varies from germline; a read error may be responsible. Other DNA sequences in this specimen translate into the identical CDR3. The genes are TRBV4-1 and TRBJ1-4; 7 bases are shared with TRBD1. In germline, CDR1 is MGHRA, CDR2 YSYEKL. The CDR3 loop spans 13 amino acids. The CDR3 loop reads CASSQYRGEKLFF. In DNA form, the CDR3 reads TGCGCCAGCAGCCAATACAGGGGAGAAAAATTGTTTTTT.

This chain connects TRBV2 to TRBJ2-7, with a possible D match to TRBD2 (6 bases). The CDR3 has 13 amino acids. Between the trimmed V and J ends, which lost 4 bases and 2 bases, there was a span of 9 bases. Looked up from germline, CDR1 is SNHLY and CDR2 is FYNNEI. In DNA, the CDR3 is TGTGCCAGCAGTGGGGACTTAGCCTACGAGCAGTACTTC. This sequence encodes CASSGDLAYEQYF.

The chain recombines TRBV5-5 with TRBJ1-2; D gene unclear. Per germline, CDR1 SGHKS and CDR2 YYEKEE (reference sequence). V lost 0 bases and J lost 3, with 6 bases in between. The CDR3 covers 13 residues. DNA for the CDR3: TGTGCCAGCAGCTTGGGAACAGACTATGGCTACACCTTC. Translated: CASSLGTDYGYTF.

The chain couples TRBV5-1 to TRBJ2-1, with 7 bases lining up with TRBD1. With V trimmed by 4 bases and J by 9 bases, 10 bases remained unmatched. Germline CDR1 is SGHRS and CDR2 is YFSETQ. This CDR3 is 14 amino acids long. The CDR3 DNA reads TGCGCCAGCAGCGGGGACAGCCAGGGGTTTGAGCAGTTCTTC. It encodes CASSGDSQGFEQFF.

DNA for the CDR3: TGTGCCAGCTCACCAGCAGGGACAGGTGAAGCTTTCTTT. This translates into CASSPAGTGEAFF. V and J are TRBV18 and TRBJ1-1, with 8 nucleotides matching TRBD1. J lost 7 bases, V lost 2 bases, and 3 bases had no gene match. The germline V gene encodes CDR1 KGHSH and CDR2 LQKENI. The CDR3 runs 13 residues.

V gene TRBV18 combines with J gene TRBJ1-5; the D is unclear. Deletions cut 3 bases from V and 0 bases from J, with 9 bases between. There are 15 residues in the CDR3. The germline V gene has CDR1 KGHSH and CDR2 LQKENI. The DNA of the CDR3 is TGTGCCAGCTCACCGTCGGTCGGTAGCAATCAGCCCCAGCATTTT. Its protein is CASSPSVGSNQPQHF.